This record concerns one T cell receptor (beta chain) sequence. Its recognized antigen is unknown. No clone much larger than this one lies a single base away; base qualities are absent. Enrolling through a virtual design, the prospective study's participants ranged in age from roughly 18 to 95 years and lived across about two dozen United States geographic areas. In the prospective study, cohorts were assigned on the basis of participant-reported clinical history obtained from a screening survey and a study questionnaire. Each participant in the prospective study had whole blood, serum and a nasopharyngeal or oropharyngeal swab collected by mobile phlebotomists. Prospective study participants could optionally give additional blood draws and questionnaires over a roughly two-month period. Blood samples from the prospective study were shipped frozen or at room temperature prior to DNA extraction. Trimming at the junction amounts to 6 bases on V and 10 bases on J, and the germline ends lie 16 bases apart. CDR1 and CDR2, looked up from the germline V gene (reference sequence), are MNHEY and SMNVEV. The CDR3, cysteine through phenylalanine, is 14 amino acids long. Only the CDR3 region is kept as DNA, spanning 42 bases read in frame from base 1.

This sample was taken from a study of blood T cell repertoires in COVID-19 (dated by TCRdb to 2018 to 2020). For the wider study: The collaborator samples originated in the United States, Italy and Spain and spanned the acute and convalescent phases of COVID-19. Subjects who had been exposed to COVID-19, were actively infected with it, or had recovered from it provided the deeply sampled blood TCRbeta repertoires that made up the dataset. The sample metadata nearly always contained a de-identified subject ID, COVID-19 status, age in years and sex. The repertoires were released in a freely available public database intended as a resource for research on the immune response to SARS-CoV-2. Where available, HLA class I and class II types were taken from metadata supplied by the sample provider and were not determined by assay-based typing. The samples were drawn from two sources: the first 160 participants of the ongoing ImmuneRACE study, and over 950 subjects contributed by 6 global collaborators. The prospective study material was composed of cDNA or gDNA derived from T cells, B-cell-depleted T cells, or PBMCs.

General findings and caveats noted by the study authors: Clinical and demographic metadata were provided uncurated, with the amount varying by source and participant.

The immunoSEQ Assay, a bias-controlled multiplex PCR, was used to amplify TCRbeta CDR3 regions from genomic DNA. From the authors' description of their analysis: Within the assay, amplification of reference gene primers was used to estimate how many nucleated cells each sample contained. To quantify the absolute abundance of each unique TCRbeta CDR3 rearrangement, sequence reads were collapsed and filtered. For each sample, productive Simpson clonality was calculated as the square root of Simpson's diversity index across productive rearrangements. TCRdb took over this immuneACCESS table, retaining in-frame rearrangements with V and J assigned. Such tables are incomplete; in checked studies, under half of the missing clones stem from an unresolved V gene, and the remainder is unexplained. The DNA was the basis for D and trimming; V, J and clone size are from that table. The sample records 300,000 to 400,000 clones, 88% of which are singletons. The leading ten clones occupy about 0.89% of the sample.

The V and J genes are TRBV27 and TRBJ1-6; the D gene cannot be resolved reliably. Sequencing was performed on PBMCs or T cells enriched from blood (not recorded which). This sequence was found in a woman in her twenties or thirties with acute COVID-19. The CDR3 has the sequence CASRNEQDSSPLHF. The base sequence is TGTGCCAGCAGAAACGAGCAGGACTCGTCACCCCTCCACTTT.